Following are 29 T cell receptor beta chains from one sample sequenced in a study of Ad26.COV2.S vaccination and SARS-CoV-2 variants. Libraries were prepared by immunoSEQ multiplex PCR; TCRdb keeps only in-frame clonotypes and omits some of them. The sample gives under 150,000 clones, 75% to 90% of which show up once; 4.5% to 6% is in the top ten. This specimen was peripheral blood, taken after recovery from COVID-19. The source is a human donor who had recovered from COVID-19.

V and J are TRBV5-6 and TRBJ2-1; no firm D call. Trimming left V 0 bases short and J 3 bases short, with 7 bases between. The germline V gene encodes CDR1 SGHDT and CDR2 YYEEEE. This CDR3 spans 14 amino acids. The CDR3 coding sequence is TGTGCCAGCAGCTTGGTTGAAGACTACAATGAGCAGTTCTTC. It specifies CASSLVEDYNEQFF.

V usage is TRBV5-1 and J usage is TRBJ1-2; a weak D match, TRBD1 (5 bases). Between the trimmed V and J ends, which lost 3 bases and 3 bases, there was a span of 21 bases. This CDR3 is 17 amino acids long. Germline CDR1 reads SGHRS; CDR2 reads YFSETQ. The CDR3 DNA follows: TGCGCCAGCAGCTCCGGCGACTTCAGGGTTGGAGACTATGGCTACACCTTC. Residues: CASSSGDFRVGDYGYTF.

This chain connects TRBV12-3 or TRBV12-4 to TRBJ1-3; 8 bases align to TRBD1. The CDR3 consists of 13 residues. The trim removed 6 bases at V and 3 bases at J, leaving 1 base unmatched. CDR3 region: CASSDRGGNTIYF. In DNA form, the CDR3 reads TGTGCCAGCAGCGACAGGGGTGGAAACACCATATATTTT.

This sequence joins TRBV19 and TRBJ1-3; D ambiguous. The CDR3 is 11 amino acids. Per the germline V gene, CDR1 is LNHDA and CDR2 is SQIVND (reference sequence). The V gene lost 6 bases and the J gene lost 4 bases, with 4 bases spanning the gap. The CDR3 reads CASSQGNTIYF. The DNA for the CDR3 is TGTGCCAGTAGCCAGGGAAACACCATATATTTT.

The chain recombines TRBV29-1 with TRBJ2-2; 9 bases align to TRBD1. V gave up 4 bases and J gave up 6 bases; unmatched junction bases: 3. This CDR3 region has 13 residues. CDR1 and CDR2 (germline): SQVTM, ANQGSEA. The CDR3 region is CSVGTGAAGELFF. In DNA, the CDR3 is TGCAGCGTTGGGACAGGGGCGGCCGGGGAGCTGTTTTTT.

In DNA form, the CDR3 reads TGTGCTAGTGGAACGCAGGACCGAGATACGCAGTATTTT. Translated, it gives CASGTQDRDTQYF. This rearrangement joins TRBV12-5 to TRBJ2-3; D uncertain. Trimming cost V 6 bases and J 5 bases, with 12 bases left between them. The germline CDR1 and CDR2 sequences are LGHNT and FRNRAP. CDR3 length equals 13 residues. Full variable domain (missing parts from reference TRBV12-5 and TRBJ2-3): DARVTQTPRHKVTEMGQEVTMRCQPILGHNTVFWYRQTMMQGLELLAYFRNRAPLDDSGMPKDRFSAEMPDATLATLKIQPSEPRDSAVYFCASGTQDRDTQYFGPGTRLTVL.

This clone was seen only once. V gene TRBV5-1 combines with J gene TRBJ2-5; 9 bases align to TRBD1. This CDR3 region has 14 residues. Germline V gene lookup returns CDR1 SGHRS and CDR2 YFSETQ. The V gene end was trimmed by 4 bases and the J gene end by 6 bases; junction bases not matched to a gene: 7. The CDR3 sequence is CASSPWTGVQTQYF. CDR3 nucleotides: TGCGCCAGCAGCCCATGGACAGGGGTGCAGACCCAGTACTTC.

The chain joins TRBV7-8 to TRBJ1-1; D not resolved. The germline V gene has CDR1 SGHVS and CDR2 FQNEAQ. Trimming cost V 3 bases and J 4 bases, with 9 bases left between them. This CDR3 region has 13 residues. Here the CDR3 reads CASSFPFPTEAFF. CDR3 nucleotides: TGTGCCAGCAGCTTCCCCTTCCCCACTGAAGCTTTCTTT.

This clone appeared a single time. CDR3: CASSLERRNQETQYF. CDR3 DNA sequence: TGTGCCAGCAGCTTAGAGAGGCGGAACCAAGAGACCCAGTACTTC. The chain employs TRBV13 and TRBJ2-5; D is uncertain. Germline assignment: CDR1 PRHDT and CDR2 FYEKMQ (reference sequence). The CDR3 totals 15 residues. Trimming stripped 1 base from V and 0 bases from J, with 9 bases between.

This chain links TRBV7-9 with TRBJ1-2; 9 bases fit TRBD1. The J segment lost 6 bases and the V segment lost 5 bases, leaving 10 bases of the junction unmatched. Per the germline V gene, CDR1 is SEHNR and CDR2 is FQNEAQ (reference sequence). The CDR3 covers 15 residues. The CDR3 loop is CASSNGQGRIDGYTF. For the CDR3, the DNA is TGTGCCAGCAGCAACGGACAGGGGAGGATCGATGGCTACACCTTC.

This clone was detected only once. The chain is built from TRBV7-9 and TRBJ2-4, with a tentative D call TRBD2 (5 bases). The germline CDR1 and CDR2 sequences are SEHNR and FQNEAQ (reference sequence). V was clipped by 1 base and J by 8 bases, with 9 bases between them. This CDR3 has 13 amino acids. The CDR3, as DNA: TGTGCCAGCAGCTTAGTCTACGGGGACATTCAGTACTTC. It specifies CASSLVYGDIQYF.

The chain employs TRBV18 and TRBJ2-6, with a possible D match to TRBD1 (6 bases). CDR1 and CDR2 from the germline V gene are KGHSH and LQKENI. The CDR3 totals 18 residues. Trimming shortened V by 2 bases and J by 0 bases, and 14 bases separated the two germline ends. The CDR3 nucleotides are TGTGCCAGCTCACCAAACCTACAGGGAACCTCTGGGGCCAACGTCCTGACTTTC. Amino acids: CASSPNLQGTSGANVLTF.

The chain joins TRBV6-5 to TRBJ2-7; TRBD1 matches at 7 bases. CDR3 length equals 13 residues. The trim removed 5 bases at V and 3 bases at J, leaving 4 bases unmatched. Germline V CDR1 and CDR2: MNHEY, SVGAGI. The CDR3 sequence is CASSNDRVYEQYF. CDR3 nucleotides: TGTGCCAGCAGTAATGACAGGGTCTACGAGCAGTACTTC.

The V and J genes are TRBV7-9 and TRBJ2-1; 8 bases agree with TRBD2. Looked up from germline, CDR1 is SEHNR and CDR2 is FQNEAQ (reference sequence). Trimming took 1 base from V and 7 from J; bases not matched to a gene: 9. The CDR3 is 16 amino acids. The DNA of the CDR3 is TGTGCCAGCAGCTTAGAGGTTAGCGGGGTGCTGAATGAGCAGTTCTTC. It translates to CASSLEVSGVLNEQFF.

This chain uses TRBV6-5 with TRBJ2-3, with 7 positions matching TRBD1. Germline loops: CDR1 MNHEY, CDR2 SVGAGI. The CDR3 length is 14 residues. J gave up 3 bases and V 3 bases, and 3 bases lay outside the gene matches. This CDR3 reads CASSYRDRTDTQYF. The CDR3 DNA follows: TGTGCCAGCAGTTATAGGGACAGAACAGATACGCAGTATTTT.

The V gene is TRBV5-1, the J gene TRBJ2-7, with 9 bases identical to TRBD1. This CDR3 is 15 amino acids long. Trimming at V came to 0 bases and at J to 3 bases, leaving 4 bases not matched to a gene. CDR1 and CDR2 (germline): SGHRS, YFSETQ. CDR3 nucleotides: TGCGCCAGCAGCTTGGAAGGGACAGGGATCTACGAGCAGTACTTC. Translating gives CASSLEGTGIYEQYF. Full variable domain (remainder filled in from reference TRBV5-1 and TRBJ2-7): KAGVTQTPRYLIKTRGQQVTLSCSPISGHRSVSWYQQTPGQGLQFLFEYFSETQRNKGNFPGRFSGRQFSNSRSEMNVSTLELGDSALYLCASSLEGTGIYEQYFGPGTRLTVT.

This chain connects TRBV5-1 to TRBJ2-3, with 8 positions matching TRBD1. V trimming: 3 bases; J trimming: 2 bases; junction bases outside the gene matches: 5. This CDR3 comprises 15 residues. CDR1 SGHRS and CDR2 YFSETQ come from the germline V gene. This CDR3 is CASSSSGGFTDTQYF. Here the CDR3 DNA reads TGCGCCAGCAGCTCATCAGGGGGCTTCACAGATACGCAGTATTTT.

A word on this clone: The same CDR3 also results from other DNA sequences found in this sample. V is TRBV5-1 and J is TRBJ1-2, with 8 bases that match TRBD1. The V gene's germline CDR1 is SGHRS and CDR2 YFSETQ. The CDR3 is made up of 13 amino acids. V trimming: 2 bases; J trimming: 7 bases; junction bases outside the gene matches: 4. The CDR3 region has the DNA TGCGCCAGCAGCTTAGCAGGGGGCGGTGGCTACACCTTC. It codes for CASSLAGGGGYTF.

The rearrangement links TRBV18 to TRBJ1-2; D remains ambiguous. This CDR3 contains 14 residues. CDR1 and CDR2 (germline): KGHSH, LQKENI. V lost 3 bases to trimming and J lost 8 bases, with 16 bases between them. The CDR3: CASSPGEGLGGYTF. The CDR3 bases are TGTGCCAGCTCACCGGGAGAAGGGCTCGGAGGCTACACCTTC.

This chain connects TRBV15 to TRBJ1-6; D ambiguous. Germline V CDR1 and CDR2: LNHNV, YYDKDF (reference sequence). The CDR3 is 14 amino acids. Deletions cut 0 bases from V and 13 bases from J, with 13 bases between. The CDR3 here is CATSRDTAVSPLHF. The CDR3 region has the DNA TGTGCCACCAGCAGAGACACGGCGGTTTCGCCCCTCCACTTT.

The chain carries TRBV7-8 and TRBJ1-2, with D tentatively TRBD1 (6 bases). V lost 5 bases and J lost 4, with 14 bases in between. The germline V gene has CDR1 SGHVS and CDR2 FQNEAQ. The CDR3 runs to 14 residues. The CDR3 spells CASSRGGQIYGYTF. CDR3 bases: TGTGCCAGCAGCCGAGGGGGGCAGATCTATGGCTACACCTTC.

This clone appeared a single time. The chain links TRBV9 to TRBJ2-1; D is unresolved. The CDR3 runs 12 residues. Looked up from germline, CDR1 is SGDLS and CDR2 is YYNGEE. V was clipped by 4 bases and J by 9 bases, with 11 bases between them. CDR3 residues: CASSSMPSEQFF. DNA of the CDR3: TGTGCCAGCAGCTCCATGCCATCTGAGCAGTTCTTC.

The V gene is TRBV7-9, the J gene TRBJ2-1; 8 bases are a match to TRBD2. The CDR3 spans 17 residues. CDR1 and CDR2 from the germline V gene are SEHNR and FQNEAQ (reference sequence). V shed 5 bases, J shed 5 bases, and the junction held 14 bases outside the gene matches. CDR3 region: CASSPGEGTSGNNEQFF. CDR3 sequence (DNA): TGTGCCAGCAGCCCCGGGGAAGGTACTAGCGGTAACAATGAGCAGTTCTTC.

This clone was detected once. CDR3 sequence: CASSTQGSYNEQFF. The CDR3, as DNA: TGTGCCAGTAGTACACAGGGATCCTACAATGAGCAGTTCTTC. The chain carries TRBV19 and TRBJ2-1; D is perhaps TRBD1 (6 bases). This CDR3 contains 14 residues. Trimming shortened V by 4 bases and J by 1 base, and 8 bases separated the two germline ends. In germline, CDR1 is LNHDA, CDR2 SQIVND (reference sequence).

CDR3 in amino acids: CASSNGQGERYNEQFF. DNA for the CDR3: TGTGCCAGCAGCAACGGACAGGGAGAGAGGTACAATGAGCAGTTCTTC. The chain links TRBV7-9 to TRBJ2-1; 8 nucleotides line up with TRBD1. Germline V CDR1 and CDR2: SEHNR, FQNEAQ (reference sequence). This CDR3 is built from 16 residues. V shed 5 bases and J 4 bases; nucleotides not matched to a gene: 10.

The chain recombines TRBV29-1 with TRBJ2-7; 10 bases align to TRBD1. The CDR3 loop spans 13 amino acids. Unmatched junction bases numbered 4, after V lost 2 bases and J lost 6 bases. Germline V CDR1 and CDR2: SQVTM, ANQGSEA. CDR3 sequence reads: CSVESDRGREQYF. The CDR3 nucleotides are TGCAGCGTTGAATCCGACAGGGGGCGCGAGCAGTACTTC.

The V call is TRBV28, the J call TRBJ1-3; TRBD1 aligns across 8 bases. Germline CDR1 reads MDHEN; CDR2 reads SYDVKM. CDR3 size: 15 residues. Trimming at V came to 3 bases and at J to 5 bases, leaving 6 bases not matched to a gene. DNA of the CDR3: TGTGCCAGCAGTTTTAGGGACAGGTTCAGAAACACCATATATTTT. This gives the protein CASSFRDRFRNTIYF.

J is TRBJ1-2 and V is TRBV7-2, with 7 bases identical to TRBD1. Germline-derived CDR1 and CDR2 are SGHTA and FQGNSA. Trimming removed 1 base from V and 6 bases from J; junction bases left unmatched: 11. This CDR3 comprises 16 residues. The CDR3: CASSLGVFEGADGYTF. DNA of the CDR3: TGTGCCAGCAGCTTAGGAGTATTTGAGGGGGCGGATGGCTACACCTTC.

The rearrangement uses TRBV19 and TRBJ1-2; TRBD1 aligns across 8 bases. This CDR3 contains 14 residues. The V gene's germline CDR1 is LNHDA and CDR2 SQIVND (reference sequence). J gave up 4 bases and V 4 bases, and 5 bases lay outside the gene matches. CDR3 coding DNA: TGTGCCAGTAGTAACACCGGGACAGGCTATGGCTACACCTTC. Translation gives CASSNTGTGYGYTF. Based on the CDR3 plus reference TRBV19 and TRBJ1-2, the full variable domain is DGGITQSPKYLFRKEGQNVTLSCEQNLNHDAMYWYRQDPGQGLRLIYYSQIVNDFQKGDIAEGYSVSREKKESFPLTVTSAQKNPTAFYLCASSNTGTGYGYTFGSGTRLTVV.